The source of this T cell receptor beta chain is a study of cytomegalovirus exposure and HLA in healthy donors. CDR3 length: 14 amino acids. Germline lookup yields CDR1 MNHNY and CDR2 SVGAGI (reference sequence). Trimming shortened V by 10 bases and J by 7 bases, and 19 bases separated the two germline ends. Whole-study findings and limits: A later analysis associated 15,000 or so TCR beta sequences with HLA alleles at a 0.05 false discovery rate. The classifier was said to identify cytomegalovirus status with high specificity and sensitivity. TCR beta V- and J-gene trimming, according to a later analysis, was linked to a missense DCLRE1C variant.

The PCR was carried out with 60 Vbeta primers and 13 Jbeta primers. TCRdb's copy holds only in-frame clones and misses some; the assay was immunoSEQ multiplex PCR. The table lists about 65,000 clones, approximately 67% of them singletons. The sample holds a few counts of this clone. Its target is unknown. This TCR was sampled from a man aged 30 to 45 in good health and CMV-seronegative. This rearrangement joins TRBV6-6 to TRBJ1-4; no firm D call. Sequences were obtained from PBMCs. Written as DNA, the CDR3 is TGTGCCACCTCTTCCACCGGGCGGGGTGAAAAACTGTTTTTT. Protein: CATSSTGRGEKLFF.